A single sample is the source of the 15 T cell receptor beta chains below, sequenced in a study of blood T cells in healthy people across ages. PCR was performed a second time for 7 to 11 cycles using a sample-barcoded 5' primer and a J-beta primer mix. TCRdb independently ran MiXCR on the 5' RACE reads; one entry per CDR3 protein. The table includes about 1.5 million distinct CDR3 sequences, 42% detected once. Sequenced input: blood. These receptors originate from a woman aged 18-29 years in good health.

Worth noting for this clonotype: One end of the junction is discordant with germline, which a read error may explain. The chain is built from TRBV9 and TRBJ1-6; perhaps TRBD1 as D (5 bases). This CDR3 is built from 14 residues. Germline values: CDR1 SGDLS, CDR2 YYNGEE. CDR3 region: CTSSLRDRISPLHF. CDR3 DNA sequence: TGTACCAGCAGCTTGAGGGACCGGATTTCACCCCTCCACTTT.

The rearrangement uses TRBV12-3 or TRBV12-4 and TRBJ2-1; unclear D gene. Trimming left V 8 bases short and J 7 bases short, with 15 bases between. The CDR3 consists of 13 residues. The CDR3 loop reads CASGRPLWNEQFF. In DNA, the CDR3 is TGTGCCAGCGGCCGGCCGTTGTGGAATGAGCAGTTCTTC.

The V and J genes are TRBV12-3 or TRBV12-4 and TRBJ1-5; D remains unclear. The CDR3 consists of 13 residues. The ends were cut back, 5 bases at V and 3 bases at J, with 8 bases in the middle. CDR3 residues: CASSDYPNQPQHF. CDR3 DNA: TGTGCCAGCAGTGACTACCCCAATCAGCCCCAGCATTTT.

This clonotype was detected only a few times. This rearrangement joins TRBV6-2 or TRBV6-3 to TRBJ1-5; no clear D. The CDR3 length is 13 residues. The germline CDR1 and CDR2 sequences are MNHEY and SVGEGT. The germline V and J ends were trimmed by 0 bases and 6 bases, with 6 bases remaining between them. In DNA form, the CDR3 reads TGTGCCAGCAGTTACTCGGGTGTTCAGCCCCAGCATTTT. Protein sequence: CASSYSGVQPQHF.

V and J are TRBV13 and TRBJ2-3; 10 positions agree with TRBD1. Trimming cost V 4 bases and J 7 bases; bases outside gene matches: 8. The germline V gene encodes CDR1 PRHDT and CDR2 FYEKMQ (reference sequence). The CDR3 sequence is 15 residues long. CDR3 coding DNA: TGTGCCAGCAGCTCAGCCGGGACAGGGGAAAATACGCAGTATTTT. Amino acid sequence: CASSSAGTGENTQYF.

This clonotype has only a few counts. The chain recombines TRBV10-2 with TRBJ2-6, with a possible D match to TRBD1 (5 bases). Germline CDR1 reads WSHSY; CDR2 reads SAAADI. With 3 bases removed from V and 1 base from J, the gap between germline ends came to 16 bases. This CDR3 has 18 amino acids. The CDR3 DNA follows: TGCGCCAGCAGTGACAGGGATATTTACGGATCTGGGGCCAACGTCCTGACTTTC. Protein sequence: CASSDRDIYGSGANVLTF.

The rearrangement uses TRBV28 and TRBJ2-2; 9 nucleotides line up with TRBD1. The V segment lost 6 bases and the J segment 6 bases; nucleotides outside the gene matches: 8. Germline CDR1 MDHEN, CDR2 SYDVKM. This CDR3 region has 15 residues. The CDR3 sequence: CASRTDRGISGELFF. The CDR3 region has the DNA TGTGCCAGCAGGACGGACAGGGGAATTTCCGGGGAGCTGTTTTTT.

The J gene is TRBJ2-1, the V gene TRBV20-1, with 10 bases identical to TRBD2. The CDR3 is 19 amino acids. CDR1 is DFQATT, CDR2 SNEGSKA, per germline (reference sequence). V trimming: 3 bases; J trimming: 0 bases; junction bases outside the gene matches: 14. CDR3 protein: CSARTSGSRGASSYNEQFF. In DNA, the CDR3 is TGCAGTGCTAGGACTAGCGGGTCAAGAGGGGCCAGCTCCTACAATGAGCAGTTCTTC.

The sample holds a few counts of this clonotype. This rearrangement joins TRBV5-1 to TRBJ2-7; D may be TRBD1 (5 bases). Trimming pared 5 bases from V and 0 bases from J, leaving 12 bases between. Per germline, CDR1 SGHRS and CDR2 YFSETQ. The CDR3 has 14 residues. The CDR3, as DNA: TGCGCCAGCAGTACTGGGGCTAGCTCCTACGAGCAGTACTTC. It specifies CASSTGASSYEQYF.

This chain links TRBV29-1 with TRBJ2-3; 7 bases map to TRBD2. CDR1 and CDR2 from the germline V gene are SQVTM and ANQGSEA. V trimming: 8 bases; J trimming: 2 bases; junction bases outside the gene matches: 7. CDR3 length: 13 residues. CDR3: CSFEGLLTDTQYF. The CDR3 DNA reads as TGCAGCTTCGAGGGACTACTCACAGATACGCAGTATTTT.

This chain links TRBV6-2 or TRBV6-3 with TRBJ2-7; D not resolved. The V and J ends lost 2 bases and 2 bases respectively, with 10 bases between them. This CDR3 comprises 14 residues. The V gene's germline CDR1 is MNHEY and CDR2 SVGEGT. This chain's CDR3 is CASSYRVGAYEQYF. In DNA, the CDR3 is TGTGCCAGCAGTTACCGGGTCGGAGCCTACGAGCAGTACTTC.

The chain joins TRBV7-9 to TRBJ2-3; D is unresolved. Germline V gene lookup returns CDR1 SEHNR and CDR2 FQNEAQ (reference sequence). Trimming took off 6 bases at V and 3 bases at J, with 16 bases between the two ends. The CDR3 is made up of 15 amino acids. CDR3 coding DNA: TGTGCCAGCAGTCCAATCCCCGGACGTACAGATACGCAGTATTTT. This translates into CASSPIPGRTDTQYF.

This clonotype turned up a few times. The chain combines TRBV29-1 with TRBJ1-1; D is unclear. Deletions cut 6 bases from V and 5 bases from J, with 10 bases between. The CDR3 length is 11 residues. The germline V gene has CDR1 SQVTM and CDR2 ANQGSEA. This CDR3 is CSVTRGTEAFF. CDR3 in DNA: TGCAGCGTGACGCGGGGAACTGAAGCTTTCTTT.

About this clonotype: This may stem from a read error, because a much larger clone lies one nucleotide away. The gene calls are TRBV3-1 and TRBJ2-1, with 10 positions matching TRBD1. Judging by the DNA end, TRBJ2-7 fits better; the J call may be wrong. The length of the CDR3 is 17 residues. Germline V gene sequence: CDR1 LGHDT, CDR2 YNNKEL (reference sequence). The CDR3 DNA is TGTGCCAGCAGCCAGTCCTCCGGGACAGGGGTCTACAATGAGCAGTACTTC. Amino acids: CASSQSSGTGVYNEQYF.

J is TRBJ2-5 and V is TRBV2; D gene uncertain. V lost 5 bases, J lost 5 bases, and 15 bases lay in between. This CDR3 has 14 residues. Germline V gives CDR1 SNHLY, CDR2 FYNNEI. CDR3 in DNA: TGTGCCAGCAGTAAGAGACGGAACAGCGAGACCCAGTACTTC. Translating it yields CASSKRRNSETQYF. Supplemented by reference TRBV2 and TRBJ2-5, the full variable domain reads EPEVTQTPSHQVTQMGQEVILRCVPISNHLYFYWYRQILGQKVEFLVSFYNNEISEKSEIFDDQFSVERPDGSNFTLKIRSTKLEDSAMYFCASSKRRNSETQYFGPGTRLLVL.